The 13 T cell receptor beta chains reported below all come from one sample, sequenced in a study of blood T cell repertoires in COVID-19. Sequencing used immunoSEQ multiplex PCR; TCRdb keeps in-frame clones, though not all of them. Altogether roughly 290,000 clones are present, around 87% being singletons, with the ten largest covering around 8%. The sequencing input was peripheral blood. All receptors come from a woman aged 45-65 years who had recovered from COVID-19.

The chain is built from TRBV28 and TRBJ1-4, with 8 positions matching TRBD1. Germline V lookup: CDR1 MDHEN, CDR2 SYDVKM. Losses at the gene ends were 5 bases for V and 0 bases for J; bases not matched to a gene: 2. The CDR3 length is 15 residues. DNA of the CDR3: TGTGCCAGCAGTGCGGGACAGGCAACTAATGAAAAACTGTTTTTT. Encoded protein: CASSAGQATNEKLFF.

The CDR3 reads CAWRRNSPLHF. CDR3 sequence (DNA): TGTGCCTGGAGGCGGAATTCACCCCTCCACTTT. The V call is TRBV30, the J call TRBJ1-6; D is undetermined. CDR1 and CDR2 (germline): GTSNPN, SVGIG (reference sequence). The CDR3 has 11 residues. V was cut by 3 bases and J by 7 bases, with 4 bases left in between.

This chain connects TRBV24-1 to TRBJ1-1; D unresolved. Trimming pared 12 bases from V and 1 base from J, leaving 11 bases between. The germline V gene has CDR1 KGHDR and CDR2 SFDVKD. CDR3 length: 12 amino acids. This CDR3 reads CASPRGNTEAFF. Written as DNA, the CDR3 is TGTGCCTCCCCTCGGGGGAACACTGAAGCTTTCTTT.

The CDR3 DNA sequence: TGTGCCAGCAGCTGGGGGAGGTATTCACCCCTCCACTTT. It translates to CASSWGRYSPLHF. V is TRBV13 and J is TRBJ1-6; D perhaps matches TRBD1 (5 bases). This CDR3 has 13 amino acids. Germline-derived CDR1 and CDR2 are PRHDT and FYEKMQ (reference sequence). V shed 4 bases and J shed 8 bases, with 9 bases lying between them. Full variable domain (rest looked up from reference TRBV13 and TRBJ1-6): AAGVIQSPRHLIKEKRETATLKCYPIPRHDTVYWYQQGPGQDPQFLISFYEKMQSDKGSIPDRFSAQQFSDYHSELNMSSLELGDSALYFCASSWGRYSPLHFGNGTRLTVT.

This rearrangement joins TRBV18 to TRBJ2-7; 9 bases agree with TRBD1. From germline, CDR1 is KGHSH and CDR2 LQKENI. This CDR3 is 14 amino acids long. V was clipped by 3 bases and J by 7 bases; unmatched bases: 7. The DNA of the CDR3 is TGTGCCAGCTCACCCGCGACAGGGGGGGGTGAGCAGTACTTC. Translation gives CASSPATGGGEQYF.

The CDR3 DNA is TGTGCCAGCAGTTTAAGGGGGTACACTGAAGCTTTCTTT. Amino acid sequence: CASSLRGYTEAFF. The chain recombines TRBV28 with TRBJ1-1, with a possible D match to TRBD1 (6 bases). Trimming left V 2 bases short and J 3 bases short, with 7 bases between. The germline gives CDR1 MDHEN, CDR2 SYDVKM. This CDR3 contains 13 residues.

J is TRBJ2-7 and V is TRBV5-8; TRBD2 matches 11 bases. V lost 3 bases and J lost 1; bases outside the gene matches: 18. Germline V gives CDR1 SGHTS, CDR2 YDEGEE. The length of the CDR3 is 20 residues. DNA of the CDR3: TGTGCCAGCAGCTGGTCGGGACTAGCGGAACCCAAAGCCCCTTCCTACGAGCAGTACTTC. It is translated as CASSWSGLAEPKAPSYEQYF.

The CDR3 DNA sequence: TGTGCCAGCAGCTTGACAGGACTGAACACTGAAGCTTTCTTT. It encodes CASSLTGLNTEAFF. V usage is TRBV7-2 and J usage is TRBJ1-1; a weak D match, TRBD1 (6 bases). The V and J ends lost 3 bases and 0 bases respectively, with 8 bases between them. The CDR3 extends over 14 amino acids. Germline V gives CDR1 SGHTA, CDR2 FQGNSA.

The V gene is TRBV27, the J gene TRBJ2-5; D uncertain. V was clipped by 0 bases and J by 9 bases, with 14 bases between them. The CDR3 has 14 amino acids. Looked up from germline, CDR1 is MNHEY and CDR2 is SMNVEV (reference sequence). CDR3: CASSLSIRGVAQYF. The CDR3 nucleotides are TGTGCCAGCAGTTTATCGATTCGAGGAGTGGCCCAGTACTTC.

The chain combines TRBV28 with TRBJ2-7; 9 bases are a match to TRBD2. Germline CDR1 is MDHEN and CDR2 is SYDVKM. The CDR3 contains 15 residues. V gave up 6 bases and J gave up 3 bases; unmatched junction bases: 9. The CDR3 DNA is TGTGCCAGCAGCAAACTGGGACTAGCCCACTACGAGCAGTACTTC. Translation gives CASSKLGLAHYEQYF.

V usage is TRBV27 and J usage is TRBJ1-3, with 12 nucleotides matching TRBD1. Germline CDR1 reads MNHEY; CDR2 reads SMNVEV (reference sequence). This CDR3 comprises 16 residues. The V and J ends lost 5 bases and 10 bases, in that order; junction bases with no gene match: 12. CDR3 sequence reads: CASSESPGTGGGTIYF. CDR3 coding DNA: TGTGCCAGCAGTGAAAGTCCCGGGACAGGGGGCGGGACCATATATTTT.

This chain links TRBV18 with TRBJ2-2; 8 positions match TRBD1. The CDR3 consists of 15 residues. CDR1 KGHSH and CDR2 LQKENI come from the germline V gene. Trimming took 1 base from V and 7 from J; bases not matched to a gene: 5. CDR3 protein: CASSPRQGAIGELFF. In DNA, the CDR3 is TGTGCCAGCTCACCACGGCAGGGGGCTATCGGGGAGCTGTTTTTT.

The CDR3 loop is CASRSTRQGNGYTF. The DNA for the CDR3 is TGTGCCAGCAGGTCCACCAGACAGGGGAATGGCTACACCTTC. The chain uses TRBV28 and TRBJ1-2; 8 nucleotides line up with TRBD1. From germline, CDR1 is MDHEN and CDR2 SYDVKM. The CDR3 has 14 amino acids. The J segment lost 6 bases and the V segment lost 6 bases, leaving 9 bases of the junction unmatched.